The entry below describes one TCR beta chain. What it binds is not known. Trimming removed 5 bases from V and 5 bases from J; junction bases left unmatched: 8. The CDR3 spans 16 residues. CDR1 is SEHNR, CDR2 FQNEAQ, per germline (reference sequence). Via MiXCR, TCRdb re-called the 5' RACE reads, giving one row per CDR3 protein. The table has approximately 500,000 distinct CDR3 sequences, 20% to 30% seen once. The data stem from a study of identical twins. Study results and caveats: Memory repertoires showed no such pattern, whereas abundant cord blood beta clonotypes carried fewer insertions.

These data also formed part of another study, on T cells expressing NK-cell markers. That report adds: In several experiments, an anti-gamma-delta TCR antibody restricted sorting to alpha-beta TCR T cells. For a handful of donors, the dominant NKG2C+ clonotypes made up roughly 1.0-8% of their CD8+ T cells. The CD3+CD56-NKG2C+ fraction of a handful of donors was also led by these clonotypes.

This TCR came from a woman under 30 in good health. The V call is TRBV7-9, the J call TRBJ2-3; 12 bases line up with TRBD2. Material for sequencing was CD4+ T cells sorted from blood. The CDR3 region has the DNA TGTGCCAGCAGCCCGGGACTAGCGGGTCGTGTAGATACGCAGTATTTT. As protein: CASSPGLAGRVDTQYF. Drawing the rest from reference TRBV7-9 and TRBJ2-3, the complete variable domain is DTGVSQNPRHKITKRGQNVTFRCDPISEHNRLYWYRQTLGQGPEFLTYFQNEAQLEKSRLLSDRFSAERPKGSFSTLEIQRTEQGDSAMYLCASSPGLAGRVDTQYFGPGTRLTVL.